This entry describes one T cell receptor (beta chain). Per the germline V gene, CDR1 is SGDLS and CDR2 is YYNGEE. V was shortened by 3 bases and J by 0 bases, with 10 bases between the two germline ends. The CDR3 has 15 residues. The data were taken from a study of T cell changes during pregnancy in multiple sclerosis. Assay: immunoSEQ multiplex PCR; the TCRdb copy retains only in-frame clones and omits some. In the table there are about 58,000 clones, just over 90% of which are singletons. V gene TRBV9 combines with J gene TRBJ2-4; possible D gene TRBD1, 5 bases. The clonotype was recovered from a female donor with multiple sclerosis, enrolled in a pregnancy study. The sample here was CD8+ T cells from peripheral blood mononuclear cells, taken in the second trimester of pregnancy. The CDR3 loop is CASSATGLAKNIQYF. CDR3 DNA: TGTGCCAGCAGCGCAACAGGATTAGCCAAAAACATTCAGTACTTC.